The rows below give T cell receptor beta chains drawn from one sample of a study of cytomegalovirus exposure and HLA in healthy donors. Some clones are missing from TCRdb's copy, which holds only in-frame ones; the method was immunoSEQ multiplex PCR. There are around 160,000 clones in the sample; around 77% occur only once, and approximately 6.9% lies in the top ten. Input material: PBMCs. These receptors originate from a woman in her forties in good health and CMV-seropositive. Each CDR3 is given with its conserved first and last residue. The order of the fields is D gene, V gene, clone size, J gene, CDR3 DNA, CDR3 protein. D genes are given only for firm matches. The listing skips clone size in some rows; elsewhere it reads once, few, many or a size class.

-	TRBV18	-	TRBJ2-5	TGTGCCAGCTCACCGCCCAGCGGCTACCAAGAGACCCAGTACTTC	CASSPPSGYQETQYF
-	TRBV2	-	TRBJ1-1	TGTGCCAGCAGTCCATCCCTTGTTGGGAGAACTGAAGCTTTCTTT	CASSPSLVGRTEAFF
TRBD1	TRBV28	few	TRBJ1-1	TGTGCCAGCAGTCCCTACGGGACAGGGGGTGACACTGAAGCTTTCTTT	CASSPYGTGGDTEAFF
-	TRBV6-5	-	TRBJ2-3	TGTGCCAGCAGAAAACAGGGAGATACGCAGTATTTT	CASRKQGDTQYF
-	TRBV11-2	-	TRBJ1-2	TGTGCCAGCAGCTTAGAAAGAGGGAACTATGGCTACACCTTC	CASSLERGNYGYTF
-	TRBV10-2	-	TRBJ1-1	TGCGCCAGCAGTACAGGCTTGAACACTGAAGCTTTCTTT	CASSTGLNTEAFF
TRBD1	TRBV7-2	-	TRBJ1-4	TGTGCCAGCAGCTTACGGGACAGGGGAAAAAAACTGTTTTTT	CASSLRDRGKKLFF
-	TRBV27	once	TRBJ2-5	TGTGCCAGCAGTTTAGGCGGGTGGAGCGAGACCCAGTACTTC	CASSLGGWSETQYF
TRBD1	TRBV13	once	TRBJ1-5	TGTGCCAGCAGCACGAGGGACAGGGCGCAGCCCCAGCATTTT	CASSTRDRAQPQHF
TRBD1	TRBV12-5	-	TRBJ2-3	TGTGCTAGTGGTTTGAAAGGGGGCCTAGGGGAAGATACGCAGTATTTT	CASGLKGGLGEDTQYF
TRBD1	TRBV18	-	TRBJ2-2	TGTGCCAGCTCACCACCGAACAGGGGCTCGCATAACACCGGGGAGCTGTTTTTT	CASSPPNRGSHNTGELFF
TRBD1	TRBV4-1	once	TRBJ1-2	TGCGCCAGCAGCCCAGGGTCAGGGGGATTAGGTGGCTACACCTTC	CASSPGSGGLGGYTF
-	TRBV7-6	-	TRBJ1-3	TGTGCCAGCAGCCCTTCGGGGGGCCCTGGAAACACCATATATTTT	CASSPSGGPGNTIYF
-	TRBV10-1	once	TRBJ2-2	TGCGCCAGCAGTCAACAGGGAGCCGGGGAGCTGTTTTTT	CASSQQGAGELFF
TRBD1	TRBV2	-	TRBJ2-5	TGTGCCAGCAAAAAGGGGGCAGGGACCCAGGGGGAGACCCAGTACTTC	CASKKGAGTQGETQYF
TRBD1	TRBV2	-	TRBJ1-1	TGTGCCAGCAGCCTACGCCTCGGGGACAGGGGCTCTGAAGCTTTCTTT	CASSLRLGDRGSEAFF
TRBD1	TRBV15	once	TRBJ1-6	TGTGCCACCAGCAGGCTTGACAGGGATTCACCCCTCCACTTT	CATSRLDRDSPLHF
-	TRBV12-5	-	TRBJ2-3	TGTGCTAGTGGTTTGACCTACGGGAGCACAGATACGCAGTATTTT	CASGLTYGSTDTQYF
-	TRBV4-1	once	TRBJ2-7	TGCGCCAGCAGCCCTACCCAGGGGGGCTACGAGCAGTACTTC	CASSPTQGGYEQYF
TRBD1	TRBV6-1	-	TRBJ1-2	TGTGCCAGCAGAGACAGGGTTAACTATGGCTACACCTTC	CASRDRVNYGYTF
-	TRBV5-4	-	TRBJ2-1	TGTGCCAGCAGCTTGACAGGGAGCTCCTACAATGAGCAGTTCTTC	CASSLTGSSYNEQFF
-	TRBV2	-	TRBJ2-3	TGTGCCAGCAGTGCATCGGAGGATACGCAGTATTTT	CASSASEDTQYF
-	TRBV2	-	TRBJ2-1	TGTGCCAGCAGTGTTAAGCCTGGCTTAGGGGCGAACAATGAGCAGTTCTTC	CASSVKPGLGANNEQFF
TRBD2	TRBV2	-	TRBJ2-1	TGTGCCAGCAGCACTAGCGGGTCTTCCTACAATGAGCAGTTCTTC	CASSTSGSSYNEQFF
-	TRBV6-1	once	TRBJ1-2	TGTGCCAGCAGTGAAGACAGGTCGACTAGGGGCTACACCTTC	CASSEDRSTRGYTF
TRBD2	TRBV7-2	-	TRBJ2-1	TGTGCCAGCAGCTTAGTATCACAGGGACGGGGGGGCCTCGATGAGCAGTTCTTC	CASSLVSQGRGGLDEQFF
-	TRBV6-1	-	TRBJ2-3	TGTGCCAGCAAGACGGGGGGCCACCCAGATACGCAGTATTTT	CASKTGGHPDTQYF
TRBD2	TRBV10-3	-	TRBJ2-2	TGTGCCATCAGTGATTTCGGGAAGCGGGGGCGGGAAACCGGGGAGCTGTTTTTT	CAISDFGKRGRETGELFF
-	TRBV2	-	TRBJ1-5	TGTGCCAGCAGTGAGGAGGGTCATCAGCCCCAGCATTTT	CASSEEGHQPQHF
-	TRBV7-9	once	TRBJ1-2	TGTGCCAGCAGCCCAGCTGGAATCGGGGGCTATGGCTACACCTTC	CASSPAGIGGYGYTF
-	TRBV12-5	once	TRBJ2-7	TGTGCTAGTGGTTTCAGCAAAGCGGACGGAACCTACGAGCAGTACTTC	CASGFSKADGTYEQYF
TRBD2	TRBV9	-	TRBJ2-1	TGTGCCAGCAGGGCAGCGGGGGATTACAATGAGCAGTTCTTC	CASRAAGDYNEQFF
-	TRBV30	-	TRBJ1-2	TGTGCCTGGAGTCCTCGGACAGTTAACTATGGCTACACCTTC	CAWSPRTVNYGYTF
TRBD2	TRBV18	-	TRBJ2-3	TGTGCCAGCTCACCCCGAGGGACTAGCGGGGGCACAGATACGCAGTATTTT	CASSPRGTSGGTDTQYF
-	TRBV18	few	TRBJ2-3	TGTGCCAGCTCTTCTAAACCGGGTGCAGATACGCAGTATTTT	CASSSKPGADTQYF
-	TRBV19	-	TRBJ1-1	TGTGCCAGTAGTAGAATAACAGGAATCACTGAAGCTTTCTTT	CASSRITGITEAFF
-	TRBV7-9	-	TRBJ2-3	TGTGCCAGCAGCTCGGTTACTAGCACAGATACGCAGTATTTT	CASSSVTSTDTQYF
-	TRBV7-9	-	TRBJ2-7	TGTGCCAGCAGCTCCATCTCCTACGAGCAGTACTTC	CASSSISYEQYF
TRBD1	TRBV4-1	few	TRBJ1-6	TGCGCCAGCAGCCAACTCGATCCGACCGGGACAGTGATAGACTATAATTCACCCCTCCACTTT	CASSQLDPTGTVIDYNSPLHF
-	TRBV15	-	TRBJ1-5	TGTGCCACCAGCAGCCGGAATCAGCCCCAGCATTTT	CATSSRNQPQHF
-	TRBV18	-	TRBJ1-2	TGTGCCAGCTCACCGAGCAGAGTAGGGGAGGATGGCTACACCTTC	CASSPSRVGEDGYTF
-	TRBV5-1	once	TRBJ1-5	TGCGCCAGCAGCTCAAGACAGCCATATAGCAATCAGCCCCAGCATTTT	CASSSRQPYSNQPQHF
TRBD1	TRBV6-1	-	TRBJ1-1	TGTGCCAGCAGTGCAGATGGGGACAGGGCCACTGAAGCTTTCTTT	CASSADGDRATEAFF
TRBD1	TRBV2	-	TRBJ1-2	TGTGCCAGTGGTGGGACAGGGAACGGCTACACCTTC	CASGGTGNGYTF
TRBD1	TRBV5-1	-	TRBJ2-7	TGCGCCAGCAGCTTTGGGACAGGGGCCAACTACGAGCAGTACTTC	CASSFGTGANYEQYF
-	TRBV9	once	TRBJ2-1	TGTGCCAGCAGCGTAGAAGGAGGATCCTACAATGAGCAGTTCTTC	CASSVEGGSYNEQFF
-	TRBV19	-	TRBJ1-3	TGTGCCAGTATCGATTTGACAACGATTAACACCATATATTTT	CASIDLTTINTIYF
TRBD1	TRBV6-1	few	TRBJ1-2	TGTGCCAGCAGAGCGGACAGGGGGTTAGGTGGCTACACCTTC	CASRADRGLGGYTF
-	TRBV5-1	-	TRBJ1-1	TGCGCCAGCAGCGTCGGGAGGGTCATGAACACTGAAGCTTTCTTT	CASSVGRVMNTEAFF
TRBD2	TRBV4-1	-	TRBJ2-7	TGCGCCAGCAGCCCTGTAGCGGGGGGCTACGAGCAGTACTTC	CASSPVAGGYEQYF
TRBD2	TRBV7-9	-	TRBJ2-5	TGTGCCAGCAGCTTGGACGGCGGGGGGACCCAGTACTTC	CASSLDGGGTQYF
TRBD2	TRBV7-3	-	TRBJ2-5	TGTGCCAGCAGCCTCCGACTAGCGGGGGACGAGACCCAGTACTTC	CASSLRLAGDETQYF
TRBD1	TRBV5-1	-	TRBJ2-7	TGCGCCAGCAGCTATCAGGACAGGGGGAACGAGCAGTACTTC	CASSYQDRGNEQYF
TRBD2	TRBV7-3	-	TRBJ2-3	TGTGCCAGCAGCTTACGCGGGACTAGCGGGGGGCAGAAGGCAGATACGCAGTATTTT	CASSLRGTSGGQKADTQYF
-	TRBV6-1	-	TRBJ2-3	TGTGCCAGCAGTGAAGCGAGCGGAGCTCTGGTGGCAGATACGCAGTATTTT	CASSEASGALVADTQYF
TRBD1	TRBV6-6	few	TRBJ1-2	TGTGCCAGCAGTTACGGGACAGGGAACTATGGCTACACCTTC	CASSYGTGNYGYTF
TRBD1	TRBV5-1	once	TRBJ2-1	TGCGCCAGCAGCTTGAGGACAGGGGGCTTCAATGAGCAGTTCTTC	CASSLRTGGFNEQFF
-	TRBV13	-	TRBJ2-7	TGTGCCAGCAGCTCCGGGACCTACGAGCAGTACTTC	CASSSGTYEQYF
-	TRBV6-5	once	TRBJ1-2	TGTGCCAGCCGAGACGGGGGGAACTATGGCTACACCTTC	CASRDGGNYGYTF